This TCR beta chain was profiled in a study of CD8 T cells in ankylosing spondylitis. Scientists made TCR beta libraries using quantitative 5'-RACE with molecular barcodes. TCRdb re-analysed the 5' RACE reads in MiXCR, keeping a single row per CDR3 protein. This sample has 250,000 to 350,000 distinct CDR3 sequences, with under 8.5% found just once. The CDR3 sequence is 14 residues long. With 2 bases removed from V and 7 bases from J, the gap between germline ends came to 14 bases. Germline V gene lookup returns CDR1 SEHNR and CDR2 FQNEAQ (reference sequence). This clonotype was counted at least ten times. No antigen is known for it. Study conclusions and caveats: Those disease-linked clones were CD8+; they were also relatively rare in peripheral blood. Reportedly, matched ankylosing spondylitis synovial fluid was significantly enriched for disease-linked clones. A TCR beta motif made of fewer than ten highly homologous variants seemed typical of ankylosing spondylitis blood.

This chain uses TRBV7-9 with TRBJ1-2, with D perhaps TRBD1 (5 bases). The sample comprised blood, either unsorted or a sorted T cell fraction (not recorded which). This TCR derives from a male donor with ankylosing spondylitis. The chain's CDR3 is CASSLLSDGAGYTF. CDR3 coding DNA: TGTGCCAGCAGCTTATTGTCGGACGGGGCTGGCTACACCTTC.